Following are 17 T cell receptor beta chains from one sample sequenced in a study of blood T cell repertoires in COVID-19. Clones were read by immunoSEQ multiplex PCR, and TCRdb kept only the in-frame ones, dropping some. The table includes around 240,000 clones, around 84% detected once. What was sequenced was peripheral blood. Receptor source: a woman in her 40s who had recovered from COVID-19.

CDR3 nucleotides: TGTGCCAGCAGTTTATTCTCAACGGGGTCCAGGGAGACCCAGTACTTC. Protein product: CASSLFSTGSRETQYF. The V gene is TRBV27, the J gene TRBJ2-5, with D maybe TRBD2 (5 bases). The V gene's germline CDR1 is MNHEY and CDR2 SMNVEV (reference sequence). The CDR3 has 16 residues. Trimming removed 1 base at V and 5 bases at J, with 17 bases between.

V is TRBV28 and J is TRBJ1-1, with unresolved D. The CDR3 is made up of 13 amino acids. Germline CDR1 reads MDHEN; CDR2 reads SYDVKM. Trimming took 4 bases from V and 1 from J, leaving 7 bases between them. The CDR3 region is CASSYRQNTEAFF. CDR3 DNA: TGTGCCAGCAGTTATCGACAGAACACTGAAGCTTTCTTT.

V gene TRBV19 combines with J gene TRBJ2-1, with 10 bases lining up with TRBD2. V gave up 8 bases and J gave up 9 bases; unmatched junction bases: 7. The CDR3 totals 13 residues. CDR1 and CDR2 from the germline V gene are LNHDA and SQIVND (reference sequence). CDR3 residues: CASYSGGAGEQFF. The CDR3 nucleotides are TGTGCCAGTTACAGCGGGGGGGCTGGTGAGCAGTTCTTC. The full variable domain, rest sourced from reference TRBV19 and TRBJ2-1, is DGGITQSPKYLFRKEGQNVTLSCEQNLNHDAMYWYRQDPGQGLRLIYYSQIVNDFQKGDIAEGYSVSREKKESFPLTVTSAQKNPTAFYLCASYSGGAGEQFFGPGTRLTVL.

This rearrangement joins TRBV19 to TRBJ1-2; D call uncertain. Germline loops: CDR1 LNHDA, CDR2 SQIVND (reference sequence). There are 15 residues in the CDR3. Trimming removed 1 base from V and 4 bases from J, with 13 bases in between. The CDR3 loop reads CASSIGRGNPYGYTF. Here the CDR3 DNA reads TGTGCCAGTAGTATAGGGAGAGGGAACCCCTATGGCTACACCTTC.

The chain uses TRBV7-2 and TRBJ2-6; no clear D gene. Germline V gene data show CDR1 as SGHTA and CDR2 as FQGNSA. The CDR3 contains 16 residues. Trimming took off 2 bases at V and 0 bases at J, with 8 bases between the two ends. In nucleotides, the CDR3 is TGTGCCAGCAGCTTAATTGGGCCCTCTGGGGCCAACGTCCTGACTTTC. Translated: CASSLIGPSGANVLTF.

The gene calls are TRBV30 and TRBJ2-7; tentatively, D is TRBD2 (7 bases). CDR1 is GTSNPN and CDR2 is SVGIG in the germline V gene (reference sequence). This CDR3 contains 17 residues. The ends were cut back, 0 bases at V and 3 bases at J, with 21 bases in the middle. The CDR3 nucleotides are TGTGCCTGGAGTGTACGGTTCAAGGCGGGGGCCAGCTACGAGCAGTACTTC. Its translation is CAWSVRFKAGASYEQYF.

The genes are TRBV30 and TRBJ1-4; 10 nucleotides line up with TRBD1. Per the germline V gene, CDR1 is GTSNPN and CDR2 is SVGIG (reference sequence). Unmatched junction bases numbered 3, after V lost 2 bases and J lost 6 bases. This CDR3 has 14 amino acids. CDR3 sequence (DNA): TGTGCCTGGAGTCGGACAGGGGGTTATGAAAAACTGTTTTTT. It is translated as CAWSRTGGYEKLFF.

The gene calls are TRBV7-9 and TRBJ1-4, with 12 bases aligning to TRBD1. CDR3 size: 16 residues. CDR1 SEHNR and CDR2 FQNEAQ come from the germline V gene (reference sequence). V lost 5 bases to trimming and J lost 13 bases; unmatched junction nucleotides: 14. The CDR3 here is CASSTQPGTGGAGLFF. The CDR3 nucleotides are TGTGCCAGCAGCACTCAACCCGGGACAGGGGGCGCGGGACTGTTTTTT.

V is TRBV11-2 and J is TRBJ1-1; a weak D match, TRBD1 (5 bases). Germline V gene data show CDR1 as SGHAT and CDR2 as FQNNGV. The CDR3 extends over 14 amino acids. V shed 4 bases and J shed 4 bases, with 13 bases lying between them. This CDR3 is CASSSSAGRTEAFF. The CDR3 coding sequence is TGTGCCAGCAGCTCTTCGGCGGGACGCACTGAAGCTTTCTTT. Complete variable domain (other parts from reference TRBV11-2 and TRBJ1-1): EAGVAQSPRYKIIEKRQSVAFWCNPISGHATLYWYQQILGQGPKLLIQFQNNGVVDDSQLPKDRFSAERLKGVDSTLKIQPAKLEDSAVYLCASSSSAGRTEAFFGQGTRLTVV.

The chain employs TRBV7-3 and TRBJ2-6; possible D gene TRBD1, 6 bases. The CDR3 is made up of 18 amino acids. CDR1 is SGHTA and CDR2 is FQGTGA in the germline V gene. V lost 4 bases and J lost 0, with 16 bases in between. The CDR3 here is CASSSLGSGDSGANVLTF. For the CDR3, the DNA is TGTGCCAGCAGCTCCCTCGGGTCAGGGGACTCTGGGGCCAACGTCCTGACTTTC.

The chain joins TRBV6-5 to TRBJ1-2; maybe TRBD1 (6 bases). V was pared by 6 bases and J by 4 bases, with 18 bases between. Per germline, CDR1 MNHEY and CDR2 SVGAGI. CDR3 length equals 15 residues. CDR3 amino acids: CASSRGRDYGYGYTF. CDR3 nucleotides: TGTGCCAGCAGCCGGGGGCGGGACTACGGCTATGGCTACACCTTC.

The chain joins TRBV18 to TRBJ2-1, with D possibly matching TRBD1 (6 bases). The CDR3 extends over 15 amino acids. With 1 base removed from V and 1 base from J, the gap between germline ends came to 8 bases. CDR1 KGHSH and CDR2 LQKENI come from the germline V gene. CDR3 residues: CASSPLGGSYNEQFF. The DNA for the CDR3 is TGTGCCAGCTCACCACTAGGGGGTTCCTACAATGAGCAGTTCTTC. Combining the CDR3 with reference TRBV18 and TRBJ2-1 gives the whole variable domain NAGVMQNPRHLVRRRGQEARLRCSPMKGHSHVYWYRQLPEEGLKFMVYLQKENIIDESGMPKERFSAEFPKEGPSILRIQQVVRGDSAAYFCASSPLGGSYNEQFFGPGTRLTVL.

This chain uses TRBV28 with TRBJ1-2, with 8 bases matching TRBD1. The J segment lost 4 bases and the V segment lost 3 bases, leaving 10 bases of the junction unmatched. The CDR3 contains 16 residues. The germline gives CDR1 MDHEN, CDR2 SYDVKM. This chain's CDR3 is CASSLDRAYKIYGYTF. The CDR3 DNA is TGTGCCAGCAGTTTGGACAGGGCCTATAAAATCTATGGCTACACCTTC.

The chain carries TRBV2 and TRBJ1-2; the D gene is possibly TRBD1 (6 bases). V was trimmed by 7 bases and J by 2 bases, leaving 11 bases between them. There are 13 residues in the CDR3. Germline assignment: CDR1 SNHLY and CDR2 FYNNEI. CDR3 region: CASKDSPNYGYTF. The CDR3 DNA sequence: TGTGCCAGCAAGGACAGCCCGAACTATGGCTACACCTTC.

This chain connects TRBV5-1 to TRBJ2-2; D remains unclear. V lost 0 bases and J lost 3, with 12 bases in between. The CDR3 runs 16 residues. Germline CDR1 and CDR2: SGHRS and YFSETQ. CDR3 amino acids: CASSLGATSDTGELFF. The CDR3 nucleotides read TGCGCCAGCAGCTTGGGGGCCACGTCGGACACCGGGGAGCTGTTTTTT. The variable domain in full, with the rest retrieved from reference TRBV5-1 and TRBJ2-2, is KAGVTQTPRYLIKTRGQQVTLSCSPISGHRSVSWYQQTPGQGLQFLFEYFSETQRNKGNFPGRFSGRQFSNSRSEMNVSTLELGDSALYLCASSLGATSDTGELFFGEGSRLTVL.

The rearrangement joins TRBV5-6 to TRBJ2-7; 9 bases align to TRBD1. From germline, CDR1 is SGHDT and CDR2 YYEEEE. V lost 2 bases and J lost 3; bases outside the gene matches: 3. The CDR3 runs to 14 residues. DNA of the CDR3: TGTGCCAGCAGCTTCGGGACAGGGTTCTACGAGCAGTACTTC. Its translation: CASSFGTGFYEQYF.

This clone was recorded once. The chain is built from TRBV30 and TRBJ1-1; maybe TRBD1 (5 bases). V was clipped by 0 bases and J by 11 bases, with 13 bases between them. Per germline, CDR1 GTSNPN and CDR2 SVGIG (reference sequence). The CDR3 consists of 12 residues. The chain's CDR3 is CAWSVTGGLAFF. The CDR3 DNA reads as TGTGCCTGGAGTGTTACAGGCGGTCTGGCTTTCTTT. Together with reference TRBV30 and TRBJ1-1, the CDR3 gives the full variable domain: SQTIHQWPATLVQPVGSPLSLECTVEGTSNPNLYWYRQAAGRGLQLLFYSVGIGQISSEVPQNLSASRPQDRQFILSSKKLLLSDSGFYLCAWSVTGGLAFFGQGTRLTVV.